This TCR beta chain was captured by sequencing in a study of T cell responses to AZD1222 COVID-19 vaccine. Study-level points and caveats: The study found Spike-specific TCR breadth and depth rose after two AZD1222 doses. Clonal diversity may have been underestimated, and the donors were mostly white British, with more females than males.

Generated by immunoSEQ multiplex PCR, the TCRdb table keeps only in-frame clones and is missing some. The data contain about 170,000 clones, around 88% of them singletons. V lost 3 bases, J lost 3 bases, and 9 bases lay in between. CDR3 size: 13 residues. Germline lookup yields CDR1 MNHEY and CDR2 SMNVEV (reference sequence). A note on this clone: As yet, its antigen is unknown.

J is TRBJ2-7 and V is TRBV27; D might be TRBD1 (6 bases). The TCR was taken from an adult who received the AZD1222 COVID-19 vaccine. The sample was peripheral blood, taken 28 days after the second AZD1222 dose. The CDR3 DNA is TGTGCCAGCAGTTTCGCAGGGGACTACGAGCAGTACTTC. Protein: CASSFAGDYEQYF.